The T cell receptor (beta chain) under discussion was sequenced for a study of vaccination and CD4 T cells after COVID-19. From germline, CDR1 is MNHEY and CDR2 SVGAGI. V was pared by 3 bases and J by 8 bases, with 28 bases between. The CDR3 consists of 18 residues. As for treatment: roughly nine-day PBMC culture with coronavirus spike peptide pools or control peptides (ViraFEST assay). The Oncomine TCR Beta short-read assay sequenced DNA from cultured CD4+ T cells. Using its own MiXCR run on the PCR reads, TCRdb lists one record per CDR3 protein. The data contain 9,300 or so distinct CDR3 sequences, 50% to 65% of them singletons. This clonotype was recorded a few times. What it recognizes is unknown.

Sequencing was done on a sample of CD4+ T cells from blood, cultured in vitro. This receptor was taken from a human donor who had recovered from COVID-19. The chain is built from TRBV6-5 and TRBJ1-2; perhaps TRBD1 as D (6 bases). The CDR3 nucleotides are TGTGCCAGCAGTTATTACCCCAGGGGAAAAGGGGTAAGAGGAGGCTACACCTTC. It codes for CASSYYPRGKGVRGGYTF.